The rows below give T cell receptor beta chains drawn from one sample of a study of blood T cell repertoires in COVID-19. The assay was immunoSEQ multiplex PCR, and TCRdb's table has in-frame clones only and misses some. Here the sample spans 100,000 to 120,000 clones, 72% being singletons. Sequencing used peripheral blood. The receptors come from a woman in her fifties or sixties with acute or convalescent COVID-19. The CDR3 runs from the conserved cysteine through the conserved F or W. D genes are given only for firm matches. Clone size is not always given. Where it is, it says once, few, many or a class for expanded clones.

v_gene: TRBV7-2; j_gene: TRBJ1-4; abundance: .; d_gene: .; CDR3nt: TGTGCCAGCAGCTTCCACCGACAGGCCCGCACTAATGAAAAACTGTTTTTT; CDR3aa: CASSFHRQARTNEKLFF
v_gene: TRBV27; j_gene: TRBJ2-7; abundance: once; d_gene: TRBD2; CDR3nt: TGTGCCAGCAGTTTAGAGCCCCCCGATCGAGCGGGGGGGTCCTACGAGCAGTACTTC; CDR3aa: CASSLEPPDRAGGSYEQYF
v_gene: TRBV3-1/TRBV3-2; j_gene: TRBJ2-5; abundance: .; d_gene: .; CDR3nt: TGTGCCAGCAGCCCGGGACTGCAAGAGACCCAGTACTTC; CDR3aa: CASSPGLQETQYF
v_gene: TRBV7-9; j_gene: TRBJ1-5; abundance: .; d_gene: TRBD1; CDR3nt: TGTGCCAGCGGCCAGGGGGACGGTGGTAGCAATCAGCCCCAGCATTTT; CDR3aa: CASGQGDGGSNQPQHF
v_gene: TRBV25-1; j_gene: TRBJ1-5; abundance: .; d_gene: TRBD1; CDR3nt: TGTGCCAGCAGCGCTCAGGGGGATCAGCCCCAGCATTTT; CDR3aa: CASSAQGDQPQHF
v_gene: TRBV4-1; j_gene: TRBJ1-3; abundance: .; d_gene: .; CDR3nt: TGCGCCAGCAGCTCCGAGGGCGGGTTTAGCTCTGGAAACACCATATATTTT; CDR3aa: CASSSEGGFSSGNTIYF
v_gene: TRBV9; j_gene: TRBJ2-1; abundance: once; d_gene: TRBD1; CDR3nt: TGTGCCAGCAGCGAGGGACAGGGTTTGCACAATGAGCAGTTCTTC; CDR3aa: CASSEGQGLHNEQFF
v_gene: TRBV5-1; j_gene: TRBJ2-4; abundance: .; d_gene: .; CDR3nt: TGCGCCAGCAGCTTGGACGGTCTAGATAACATTCAGTACTTC; CDR3aa: CASSLDGLDNIQYF
v_gene: TRBV15; j_gene: TRBJ2-5; abundance: .; d_gene: TRBD1; CDR3nt: TGTGCCACCAGCAGAGAGAGGGTACAGGGGTCCCGGGAGACCCAGTACTTC; CDR3aa: CATSRERVQGSRETQYF
v_gene: TRBV7-2; j_gene: TRBJ1-1; abundance: .; d_gene: TRBD1; CDR3nt: TGTGCCAGCAGCTTCACGGGACAGGGGGCAGGAACTGAAGCTTTCTTT; CDR3aa: CASSFTGQGAGTEAFF
v_gene: TRBV6-5; j_gene: TRBJ1-6; abundance: .; d_gene: .; CDR3nt: TGTGCCAGCACTGGCCAGCGCTCCTATAATTCACCCCTCCACTTT; CDR3aa: CASTGQRSYNSPLHF
v_gene: TRBV9; j_gene: TRBJ1-1; abundance: .; d_gene: TRBD1; CDR3nt: TGTGCCAGCAGCGGTGGACAGGCAGGGAACACTGAAGCTTTCTTT; CDR3aa: CASSGGQAGNTEAFF
v_gene: TRBV18; j_gene: TRBJ2-3; abundance: .; d_gene: .; CDR3nt: TGTGCCAGCTCACCAGGGCAGGGGTGGACAGATACGCAGTATTTT; CDR3aa: CASSPGQGWTDTQYF
v_gene: TRBV18; j_gene: TRBJ2-7; abundance: .; d_gene: .; CDR3nt: TGTGCCAGCTCACAGACAGAGTCCTACGAGCAGTACTTC; CDR3aa: CASSQTESYEQYF
v_gene: TRBV27; j_gene: TRBJ2-5; abundance: .; d_gene: TRBD2; CDR3nt: TGTGCCAGCAGTCCAGTGGCGGGGGGAAAAGAGACCCAGTACTTC; CDR3aa: CASSPVAGGKETQYF
v_gene: TRBV6-2/TRBV6-3; j_gene: TRBJ1-2; abundance: .; d_gene: .; CDR3nt: TGTGCCAGCAGTCAACCCCCCGGGGGCTACACCTTC; CDR3aa: CASSQPPGGYTF
v_gene: TRBV7-2; j_gene: TRBJ2-7; abundance: medium-sized; d_gene: TRBD2; CDR3nt: TGTGCCAGCAGCTTACGACTAGCGGGGGCCTACGAGCAGTACTTC; CDR3aa: CASSLRLAGAYEQYF
v_gene: TRBV28; j_gene: TRBJ1-5; abundance: .; d_gene: TRBD1; CDR3nt: TGTGCCAGCAGTCCTGGGACAGGACTTAATCAGCCCCAGCATTTT; CDR3aa: CASSPGTGLNQPQHF
v_gene: TRBV5-1; j_gene: TRBJ1-6; abundance: .; d_gene: TRBD1; CDR3nt: TGCGCCAGCAGCTCTGGACAGGGAGATAGGTCACCCCTCCACTTT; CDR3aa: CASSSGQGDRSPLHF
v_gene: TRBV9; j_gene: TRBJ1-2; abundance: .; d_gene: TRBD1; CDR3nt: TGTGCCAGCAGTCCCGAGGGGGCCAGCGCTAACTATGGCTACACCTTC; CDR3aa: CASSPEGASANYGYTF
v_gene: TRBV30; j_gene: TRBJ2-7; abundance: .; d_gene: .; CDR3nt: TGTGCAAGTGGATGTACGGGGGAAGGGGTCTACGAGCAGTACTTC; CDR3aa: CASGCTGEGVYEQYF
v_gene: TRBV6-6; j_gene: TRBJ2-7; abundance: .; d_gene: TRBD1; CDR3nt: TGTGCCAGCAGTCGGAACGGTCCGACGGGACAGGGTAGCGAGCAGTACTTC; CDR3aa: CASSRNGPTGQGSEQYF
v_gene: TRBV19; j_gene: TRBJ1-4; abundance: .; d_gene: TRBD1; CDR3nt: TGTGCCAGTAACCGGGGACAGGGTAATGAAAAACTGTTTTTT; CDR3aa: CASNRGQGNEKLFF
v_gene: TRBV28; j_gene: TRBJ1-5; abundance: .; d_gene: .; CDR3nt: TGTGCCAGCAGTTTTCACTCGGGGGGCGTTGATCAGCCCCAGCATTTT; CDR3aa: CASSFHSGGVDQPQHF
v_gene: TRBV4-1; j_gene: TRBJ2-1; abundance: .; d_gene: .; CDR3nt: TGCGCCAGCAGCCCCGTCCATGAGCAGTTCTTC; CDR3aa: CASSPVHEQFF
v_gene: TRBV5-8; j_gene: TRBJ1-5; abundance: .; d_gene: .; CDR3nt: TGTGCCAGCAGCTTTACAGGGAACAATCAGCCCCAGCATTTT; CDR3aa: CASSFTGNNQPQHF
v_gene: TRBV4-2; j_gene: TRBJ1-1; abundance: few; d_gene: .; CDR3nt: TGTGCCAGCAGCCAAGATTTTAACGGTATGAACACTGAAGCTTTCTTT; CDR3aa: CASSQDFNGMNTEAFF
v_gene: TRBV2; j_gene: TRBJ2-5; abundance: .; d_gene: TRBD1; CDR3nt: TGTGCCACAGGCAGGGGGGAGACCCAGTACTTC; CDR3aa: CATGRGETQYF
v_gene: TRBV30; j_gene: TRBJ2-1; abundance: .; d_gene: .; CDR3nt: TGTGCCTGGAGTGCGGCCTATAGCGGCGGAAATGAGCAGTTCTTC; CDR3aa: CAWSAAYSGGNEQFF
v_gene: TRBV28; j_gene: TRBJ2-7; abundance: few; d_gene: .; CDR3nt: TGTGCCAGCGCGACAGGACCGTCCTACGAGCAGTACTTC; CDR3aa: CASATGPSYEQYF
v_gene: TRBV5-1; j_gene: TRBJ1-5; abundance: .; d_gene: .; CDR3nt: TGCGCCAGCAGCCAGGGAAGCAATCAGCCCCAGCATTTT; CDR3aa: CASSQGSNQPQHF
v_gene: TRBV12-3/TRBV12-4; j_gene: TRBJ2-4; abundance: .; d_gene: .; CDR3nt: TGTGCCAGCAGTGTACAAAAAAACATTCAGTACTTC; CDR3aa: CASSVQKNIQYF
v_gene: TRBV24-1; j_gene: TRBJ2-3; abundance: .; d_gene: .; CDR3nt: TGTGCCACCAGTGAGGCCAGCGGTTTCACAGATACGCAGTATTTT; CDR3aa: CATSEASGFTDTQYF
v_gene: TRBV4-2; j_gene: TRBJ2-3; abundance: few; d_gene: .; CDR3nt: TGTGCCAGCAGCCAAGATACAGGGCCAGATACGCAGTATTTT; CDR3aa: CASSQDTGPDTQYF
v_gene: TRBV5-5; j_gene: TRBJ1-1; abundance: .; d_gene: TRBD1; CDR3nt: TGTGCCAGCAGCCCAGGGGGACAGCCAAACACTGAAGCTTTCTTT; CDR3aa: CASSPGGQPNTEAFF
v_gene: TRBV5-4; j_gene: TRBJ2-7; abundance: many; d_gene: TRBD1; CDR3nt: TGTGCCAGCAGCCCCGGGGGGGGACAGGGGTCATCCGAGCAGTACTTC; CDR3aa: CASSPGGGQGSSEQYF
v_gene: TRBV27; j_gene: TRBJ1-1; abundance: .; d_gene: TRBD1; CDR3nt: TGTGCCAGCAGGGGACAGGGCAACACTGAAGCTTTCTTT; CDR3aa: CASRGQGNTEAFF
v_gene: TRBV12-3/TRBV12-4; j_gene: TRBJ1-2; abundance: .; d_gene: TRBD1; CDR3nt: TGTGCCAGCAGCCGAGGGACAGAGGAAGGCTACACCTTC; CDR3aa: CASSRGTEEGYTF
v_gene: TRBV19; j_gene: TRBJ2-1; abundance: few; d_gene: TRBD2; CDR3nt: TGTGCCAGTAGTATGGAGGCTAGCGGGGTTCATGAGCAGTTCTTC; CDR3aa: CASSMEASGVHEQFF
v_gene: TRBV9; j_gene: TRBJ1-1; abundance: few; d_gene: .; CDR3nt: TGTGCCAGCAGCGTAGGACAGATGCGCACTGAAGCTTTCTTT; CDR3aa: CASSVGQMRTEAFF
v_gene: TRBV29-1; j_gene: TRBJ2-3; abundance: .; d_gene: .; CDR3nt: TGCAGCGCCGGACAGAACACAGATACGCAGTATTTT; CDR3aa: CSAGQNTDTQYF
v_gene: TRBV7-9; j_gene: TRBJ2-5; abundance: .; d_gene: TRBD2; CDR3nt: TGTGCCAGCAGCCCTAGCGGGGCCCAAGAGACCCAGTACTTC; CDR3aa: CASSPSGAQETQYF
v_gene: TRBV12-3/TRBV12-4; j_gene: TRBJ1-2; abundance: few; d_gene: TRBD1; CDR3nt: TGTGCCAGCAGCACGGACAGGAGCTATGGCTACACCTTC; CDR3aa: CASSTDRSYGYTF
v_gene: TRBV7-8; j_gene: TRBJ1-5; abundance: .; d_gene: .; CDR3nt: TGTGCCAGCAGCTTTAGTGGGGGGGGCAGATTCGCACAGCCCCAGCATTTT; CDR3aa: CASSFSGGGRFAQPQHF
v_gene: TRBV5-1; j_gene: TRBJ2-7; abundance: few; d_gene: .; CDR3nt: TGCGCCAGCAGCATGACAGTGTCGAGCTACGAGCAGTACTTC; CDR3aa: CASSMTVSSYEQYF
v_gene: TRBV27; j_gene: TRBJ1-2; abundance: .; d_gene: .; CDR3nt: TGTGCCAGCAGTTTCAACAGTCAGGGGGGCTACACCTTC; CDR3aa: CASSFNSQGGYTF
v_gene: TRBV12-3/TRBV12-4; j_gene: TRBJ1-2; abundance: .; d_gene: .; CDR3nt: TGTGCCAGTTCACCAGGTGATAACTATGGCTACACCTTC; CDR3aa: CASSPGDNYGYTF
v_gene: TRBV24-1; j_gene: TRBJ2-7; abundance: .; d_gene: .; CDR3nt: TGTGCCACCAAAAAAAAACTGGGGCCCTCCTACGAGCAGTACTTC; CDR3aa: CATKKKLGPSYEQYF
v_gene: TRBV24-1; j_gene: TRBJ2-2; abundance: .; d_gene: TRBD1; CDR3nt: TGTGCCACCAGTGATCCCGGGACAGGGGACACCGGGGAGCTGTTTTTT; CDR3aa: CATSDPGTGDTGELFF
v_gene: TRBV10-3; j_gene: TRBJ2-2; abundance: .; d_gene: TRBD1; CDR3nt: TGTGCCATCAGTGAGTCCAACAGGGGGGCAGCCGGGGAGCTGTTTTTT; CDR3aa: CAISESNRGAAGELFF
v_gene: TRBV15; j_gene: TRBJ2-7; abundance: .; d_gene: TRBD1; CDR3nt: TGTGCCACCAGCAGAGATTCAGGGGGCACGGCGTGG; CDR3aa: CATSRDSGGTAW
v_gene: TRBV28; j_gene: TRBJ1-6; abundance: .; d_gene: .; CDR3nt: TGTGCCAGCACCAGTAATTCACCCCTCCACTTT; CDR3aa: CASTSNSPLHF
v_gene: TRBV6-4; j_gene: TRBJ1-6; abundance: .; d_gene: TRBD1; CDR3nt: TGTGCCAGCAGTCGTCTGGGACAGGGTAATTCACCCCTCCACTTT; CDR3aa: CASSRLGQGNSPLHF
v_gene: TRBV3-1/TRBV3-2; j_gene: TRBJ1-1; abundance: .; d_gene: TRBD1; CDR3nt: TGTGCCAGCAGCCATGACAGGGATGCGATACCTTTCTTT; CDR3aa: CASSHDRDAIPFF
v_gene: TRBV7-2; j_gene: TRBJ2-5; abundance: .; d_gene: .; CDR3nt: TGTGCCAGCAGCTCGACTGAAGGGGTTGGGACCCAGTACTTC; CDR3aa: CASSSTEGVGTQYF
v_gene: TRBV7-3; j_gene: TRBJ2-5; abundance: .; d_gene: TRBD2; CDR3nt: TGTGCCAGCAGCGATACCGTTCCGGGACTAGCGGGGGTCCAAGAGACCCAGTACTTC; CDR3aa: CASSDTVPGLAGVQETQYF
v_gene: TRBV6-2/TRBV6-3; j_gene: TRBJ2-2; abundance: .; d_gene: .; CDR3nt: TGTGCCAGCAGCTTACCTAGACAGAGCACCGGGGAGCTGTTTTTT; CDR3aa: CASSLPRQSTGELFF
v_gene: TRBV2; j_gene: TRBJ2-7; abundance: .; d_gene: .; CDR3nt: TGTGCCAGCAGTGCTTCCCTGGACACTCCTACGAGGAGAAAGACTTCCGGGCAGTACTTC; CDR3aa: CASSASLDTPTRRKTSGQYF
v_gene: TRBV7-8; j_gene: TRBJ1-2; abundance: few; d_gene: .; CDR3nt: TGTGCCAGCAGCTTATTACGGAGCTATGGCTACACCTTC; CDR3aa: CASSLLRSYGYTF
v_gene: TRBV30; j_gene: TRBJ1-2; abundance: .; d_gene: TRBD1; CDR3nt: TGTGCCTGGAGTGTACAGGGGGTTTATGGCTACACCTTC; CDR3aa: CAWSVQGVYGYTF